This TCR beta chain was retrieved from a study of blood T cell repertoires in COVID-19. Study overall: Collection of acute and convalescent COVID-19 samples took place in the United States, Italy and Spain. In each case, the material was cDNA or gDNA derived from T cells, B-cell-depleted T cells, or PBMCs.

Per the authors' pipeline: Amplification of reference gene primers provided the estimated nucleated cell counts. Method: immunoSEQ multiplex PCR; TCRdb's copy keeps in-frame clones and lacks some. The DNA gave D and trimming, while V, J and clone size come from that table. The table lists some 130,000 clones, 70% to 85% of them singletons. Germline CDR1 MNHNY, CDR2 SVGAGI (reference sequence). The CDR3 runs to 15 residues. Trimming took 3 bases from V and 5 from J; bases not matched to a gene: 9. Sequenced input: peripheral blood. V gene TRBV6-6 combines with J gene TRBJ1-1; 7 nucleotides align to TRBD1. This sequence was found in a man aged 60-69 years who had recovered from COVID-19. CDR3 in amino acids: CASSYGQGEKTEAFF. The DNA for the CDR3 is TGTGCCAGCAGTTATGGGCAGGGGGAGAAGACTGAAGCTTTCTTT.